The 31 T cell receptor beta chains presented below share a single source sample, sequenced in a study of blood T cell repertoires in COVID-19. The method was immunoSEQ multiplex PCR; TCRdb's version includes in-frame clones alone and lacks a portion of them. The repertoire includes 150,000 to 180,000 clones, approximately 83% of them detected once, and about 12% sits in the top ten. Sequenced: peripheral blood. Receptors were obtained from an older woman with COVID-19, enrolled during active disease.

V is TRBV7-3 and J is TRBJ2-1; D is possibly TRBD1 (6 bases). CDR1 is SGHTA and CDR2 is FQGTGA in the germline V gene. Trimming took off 5 bases at V and 2 bases at J, with 13 bases between the two ends. The CDR3 length is 15 residues. In DNA form, the CDR3 reads TGTGCCAGCAGCCCCTCTAGGGGGACCTACAATGAGCAGTTCTTC. This encodes CASSPSRGTYNEQFF.

The V gene is TRBV7-3, the J gene TRBJ2-7; 8 bases line up with TRBD2. CDR1 is SGHTA and CDR2 is FQGTGA in the germline V gene. CDR3 size: 16 residues. Trimming at V came to 5 bases and at J to 2 bases, leaving 11 bases not matched to a gene. CDR3 DNA sequence: TGTGCCAGCAGCCCGCAGGGAGCGGGGGTAACCTACGAGCAGTACTTC. Its protein product is CASSPQGAGVTYEQYF. The whole variable domain, remainder taken from reference TRBV7-3 and TRBJ2-7, is GAGVSQTPSNKVTEKGKYVELRCDPISGHTALYWYRQSLGQGPEFLIYFQGTGAADDSGLPNDRFFAVRPEGSVSTLKIQRTERGDSAVYLCASSPQGAGVTYEQYFGPGTRLTVT.

This sequence joins TRBV7-3 and TRBJ2-1; D may be TRBD1 (5 bases). This CDR3 comprises 15 residues. Germline V gene sequence: CDR1 SGHTA, CDR2 FQGTGA. The V end lost 5 bases, the J end lost 6 bases, and 17 bases lay between the germline ends. The CDR3 sequence: CASSPDPGQGNEQFF. In nucleotides, the CDR3 is TGTGCCAGCAGCCCTGACCCCGGCCAGGGCAATGAGCAGTTCTTC.

This clone was seen a single time. The chain combines TRBV19 with TRBJ1-2, with D perhaps matching TRBD1 (6 bases). This CDR3 is 16 amino acids long. Germline loops: CDR1 LNHDA, CDR2 SQIVND (reference sequence). With 5 bases removed from V and 5 bases from J, the gap between germline ends came to 21 bases. CDR3 protein: CASSATGGYRVYGYTF. Written as DNA, the CDR3 is TGTGCCAGTAGTGCTACCGGGGGGTACAGGGTGTATGGCTACACCTTC.

This clone was seen only a few times. The CDR3 sequence: CASSSGTGRLRGHSPLHF. CDR3 coding DNA: TGTGCCAGCTCATCCGGGACAGGGAGGTTAAGGGGGCATTCACCCCTCCACTTT. The gene calls are TRBV18 and TRBJ1-6; 9 nucleotides align to TRBD1. In germline, CDR1 is KGHSH, CDR2 LQKENI. CDR3 length: 18 amino acids. With 5 bases clipped from V and 8 bases from J, the junction kept 16 bases outside the gene matches. Supplemented by reference TRBV18 and TRBJ1-6, the full variable domain reads NAGVMQNPRHLVRRRGQEARLRCSPMKGHSHVYWYRQLPEEGLKFMVYLQKENIIDESGMPKERFSAEFPKEGPSILRIQQVVRGDSAAYFCASSSGTGRLRGHSPLHFGNGTRLTVT.

The chain links TRBV7-2 to TRBJ1-2; D call uncertain. V dropped 3 bases and J dropped 8 bases, with 13 bases sitting between them. The CDR3 covers 13 residues. Germline lookup yields CDR1 SGHTA and CDR2 FQGNSA. The chain's CDR3 is CASSLNQVLGYTF. The CDR3 bases are TGTGCCAGCAGCTTGAACCAGGTGTTGGGCTACACCTTC.

The V and J genes are TRBV7-2 and TRBJ2-7; the match to TRBD2 covers 12 bases. Losses at the gene ends were 5 bases for V and 4 bases for J; bases not matched to a gene: 9. Germline CDR1 reads SGHTA; CDR2 reads FQGNSA. This CDR3 spans 16 amino acids. The CDR3 here is CASSQRTSGIMYEQYF. CDR3 nucleotide sequence: TGTGCCAGCAGCCAGCGGACTAGCGGGATTATGTACGAGCAGTACTTC.

This chain uses TRBV5-8 with TRBJ1-5, with TRBD1 matching 7 bases. The CDR3 sequence is 15 residues long. CDR1 SGHTS and CDR2 YDEGEE come from the germline V gene. The J segment lost 0 bases and the V segment lost 3 bases, leaving 3 bases of the junction unmatched. CDR3 in amino acids: CASSSGQYSNQPQHF. The CDR3 nucleotides are TGTGCCAGCAGCTCGGGACAGTATAGCAATCAGCCCCAGCATTTT.

This clone was detected only a few times. The V and J genes are TRBV11-2 and TRBJ1-3; D call uncertain. CDR3 size: 16 residues. In germline, CDR1 is SGHAT, CDR2 FQNNGV. V lost 1 base to trimming and J lost 2 bases, with 12 bases between them. CDR3 amino acids: CASSLVGPGPGNTIYF. CDR3 nucleotide sequence: TGTGCCAGCAGCTTAGTTGGGCCTGGGCCTGGAAACACCATATATTTT.

The V and J genes are TRBV4-1 and TRBJ1-5; a possible D gene is TRBD1 (6 bases). Germline CDR1 is MGHRA and CDR2 is YSYEKL. The V end was cut by 0 bases, the J end by 9 bases, with 21 bases between. This CDR3 has 17 residues. CDR3 DNA: TGCGCCAGCAGCCAAGAGTTTGTCGCTGGGGGCGTACGGCCCCAGCATTTT. This encodes CASSQEFVAGGVRPQHF.

The chain has TRBV6-5 and TRBJ1-6; 9 positions match TRBD1. CDR1 is MNHEY, CDR2 SVGAGI, per germline. The V gene end was trimmed by 6 bases and the J gene end by 7 bases; junction bases not matched to a gene: 7. The CDR3 totals 15 residues. The CDR3 reads CASRRDRDGNSPLHF. The DNA of the CDR3 is TGTGCCAGCAGGCGGGACAGGGACGGGAATTCACCCCTCCACTTT.

This rearrangement joins TRBV19 to TRBJ1-5; D is undetermined. The CDR3 covers 14 residues. Trimming stripped 0 bases from V and 5 bases from J, with 8 bases between. The V gene's germline CDR1 is LNHDA and CDR2 SQIVND (reference sequence). The CDR3 protein is CASSIEKPHQPQHF. The DNA of the CDR3 is TGTGCCAGTAGTATAGAAAAGCCCCATCAGCCCCAGCATTTT.

The CDR3 reads CASSPSGNTEAFF. The CDR3, as DNA: TGTGCCAGCAGCCCCTCGGGGAACACTGAAGCTTTCTTT. The chain uses TRBV6-5 and TRBJ1-1; D unresolved. The V end was cut by 6 bases, the J end by 1 base, with 9 bases between. The CDR3 length is 13 residues. Germline V gene sequence: CDR1 MNHEY, CDR2 SVGAGI.

This chain joins TRBV18 and TRBJ1-1, with 7 nucleotides matching TRBD1. Germline V gene data show CDR1 as KGHSH and CDR2 as LQKENI. CDR3 length equals 15 residues. V trimming: 5 bases; J trimming: 0 bases; junction bases outside the gene matches: 6. CDR3 region: CASSRDSQMNTEAFF. CDR3 coding DNA: TGTGCCAGCTCAAGGGACAGTCAGATGAACACTGAAGCTTTCTTT.

V gene TRBV12-5 combines with J gene TRBJ1-1; D possibly corresponds to TRBD1 (6 bases). Between the trimmed V and J ends, which lost 6 bases and 5 bases, there was a span of 10 bases. Per the germline V gene, CDR1 is LGHNT and CDR2 is FRNRAP. The CDR3 loop spans 12 amino acids. DNA of the CDR3: TGTGCTAGTGGCTCAGGGGAAACTGAAGCTTTCTTT. Protein sequence: CASGSGETEAFF.

V is TRBV3-1 (or the pseudogene TRBV3-2) and J is TRBJ2-3, with 10 bases fitting TRBD2. Germline V lookup: CDR1 LGHDT, CDR2 YNNKEL (reference sequence). V was clipped by 7 bases and J by 0 bases; unmatched bases: 4. The CDR3 has 15 residues. The CDR3 DNA sequence: TGTGCCAGCACCCCGACTAGCGGGAGCACAGATACGCAGTATTTT. The encoded protein is CASTPTSGSTDTQYF.

V gene TRBV18 combines with J gene TRBJ2-7; D not resolved. Trimming stripped 6 bases from V and 4 bases from J, with 13 bases between. Germline V gene lookup returns CDR1 KGHSH and CDR2 LQKENI. This CDR3 has 13 amino acids. CDR3 nucleotide sequence: TGTGCCAGCTCGCCTCAATCAGGTTACGAGCAGTACTTC. This translates into CASSPQSGYEQYF.

The CDR3 loop is CASSLLQGAKNSPLHF. The CDR3 bases are TGTGCCAGCAGCTTGTTACAGGGGGCAAAAAATTCACCCCTCCACTTT. V gene TRBV5-5 combines with J gene TRBJ1-6; 9 bases are shared with TRBD1. Germline CDR1 SGHKS, CDR2 YYEKEE (reference sequence). The junction had 6 bases not matched to a gene; V was cut back by 1 base and J by 7 bases. The CDR3 covers 16 residues.

This sequence joins TRBV4-2 and TRBJ1-2; possibly TRBD1 for D (6 bases). V was clipped by 4 bases and J by 6 bases, with 15 bases between them. This CDR3 is built from 14 residues. Germline V gene data show CDR1 as LGHNA and CDR2 as YNFKEQ. This CDR3 reads CASSLQGSPHGYTF. CDR3 nucleotide sequence: TGTGCCAGCAGCCTCCAGGGGTCTCCTCATGGCTACACCTTC.

The chain recombines TRBV6-5 with TRBJ1-5; a possible D gene is TRBD1 (5 bases). The V gene's germline CDR1 is MNHEY and CDR2 SVGAGI. This CDR3 is built from 13 residues. V lost 2 bases, J lost 9 bases, and 11 bases lay in between. The CDR3, as DNA: TGTGCCAGCAGTTACGGAGGGACCAGGCCCCAGCATTTT. Translation gives CASSYGGTRPQHF.

The gene calls are TRBV7-3 and TRBJ2-7; 7 positions agree with TRBD2. The CDR3 consists of 14 residues. V gave up 2 bases and J gave up 6 bases; unmatched junction bases: 7. The germline CDR1 and CDR2 sequences are SGHTA and FQGTGA. The CDR3 sequence is CASSLSTSAPEQYF. The DNA of the CDR3 is TGTGCCAGCAGCTTATCCACTAGCGCGCCCGAGCAGTACTTC.

A single count supports this clone. The chain is built from TRBV19 and TRBJ1-2, with D perhaps matching TRBD1 (5 bases). CDR1 and CDR2 (germline): LNHDA, SQIVND (reference sequence). The CDR3 runs 12 residues. The V end was cut by 6 bases, the J end by 5 bases, with 10 bases between. The CDR3 spells CASRDRGYGYTF. As DNA, the CDR3 is TGTGCCAGTAGGGACCGGGGGTATGGCTACACCTTC.

DNA for the CDR3: TGTGCCCACTCGGCGGGGAACGGGCAGCCCCAGCATTTT. It codes for CAHSAGNGQPQHF. The chain carries TRBV30 and TRBJ1-5; D is undetermined. There are 13 residues in the CDR3. Trimming removed 8 bases at V and 7 bases at J, with 18 bases between. The germline V gene has CDR1 GTSNPN and CDR2 SVGIG (reference sequence).

Here the CDR3 reads CASSGGTDKTQYF. Written as DNA, the CDR3 is TGCGCCAGCAGCGGAGGGACGGATAAGACTCAGTACTTC. The chain employs TRBV5-1 and TRBJ2-7, with D tentatively TRBD2 (6 bases). This CDR3 is built from 13 residues. The V end was cut by 4 bases, the J end by 10 bases, with 18 bases between. Germline CDR1 SGHRS, CDR2 YFSETQ. Full variable domain (missing parts from reference TRBV5-1 and TRBJ2-7): KAGVTQTPRYLIKTRGQQVTLSCSPISGHRSVSWYQQTPGQGLQFLFEYFSETQRNKGNFPGRFSGRQFSNSRSEMNVSTLELGDSALYLCASSGGTDKTQYFGPGTRLTVT.

The V call is TRBV3-1 (or the pseudogene TRBV3-2), the J call TRBJ1-1; TRBD1 might be the D (5 bases). The CDR3 sequence is 13 residues long. Trimming removed 3 bases at V and 5 bases at J, with 10 bases between. Per the germline V gene, CDR1 is LGHDT and CDR2 is YNNKEL (reference sequence). CDR3 amino acids: CASSQIRETEAFF. In DNA form, the CDR3 reads TGTGCCAGCAGCCAGATCAGGGAAACTGAAGCTTTCTTT.

The V gene is TRBV5-6, the J gene TRBJ1-4, with 7 nucleotides matching TRBD1. Unmatched junction bases numbered 4, after V lost 3 bases and J lost 5 bases. Germline V lookup: CDR1 SGHDT, CDR2 YYEEEE. The length of the CDR3 is 14 residues. The DNA of the CDR3 is TGTGCCAGCAGCTACACAGGGGTGAATGAAAAACTGTTTTTT. This sequence encodes CASSYTGVNEKLFF.

The chain links TRBV4-2 to TRBJ2-1; 12 bases match TRBD2. There are 17 residues in the CDR3. V shed 2 bases and J 8 bases; nucleotides not matched to a gene: 10. The germline CDR1 and CDR2 sequences are LGHNA and YNFKEQ. CDR3 residues: CASSQWDLAGGGDEQFF. Written as DNA, the CDR3 is TGTGCCAGCAGCCAATGGGATCTAGCGGGAGGGGGAGATGAGCAGTTCTTC.

This clone was observed a handful of times. The V and J genes are TRBV6-5 and TRBJ1-2, with D possibly matching TRBD1 (5 bases). Deletions cut 0 bases from V and 7 bases from J, with 15 bases between. The CDR3 runs to 15 residues. Germline loops: CDR1 MNHEY, CDR2 SVGAGI. CDR3 sequence reads: CASSYSGREESGYTF. The CDR3, as DNA: TGTGCCAGCAGTTACTCCGGCAGGGAAGAAAGTGGCTACACCTTC.

The J gene is TRBJ1-4, the V gene TRBV14; no clear D gene. Trimming cost V 3 bases and J 8 bases, with 13 bases left between them. Germline V lookup: CDR1 SGHDN, CDR2 FVKESK. The CDR3 length is 14 residues. In DNA form, the CDR3 reads TGTGCCAGCAGCCAGACACGCCGGGGAGAAAAACTGTTTTTT. Translated, it gives CASSQTRRGEKLFF.

The rearrangement links TRBV7-9 to TRBJ1-5; TRBD1 matches at 8 bases. Trimming at V came to 5 bases and at J to 8 bases, leaving 20 bases not matched to a gene. The CDR3 has 18 amino acids. Germline V gives CDR1 SEHNR, CDR2 FQNEAQ (reference sequence). In DNA, the CDR3 is TGTGCCAGCAGCCCCCAGGCTAAACAGGGGGGACCTCGGGAGCCCCAGCATTTT. Protein: CASSPQAKQGGPREPQHF.

The chain is built from TRBV19 and TRBJ2-6; unclear D gene. Trimming cost V 6 bases and J 2 bases, with 5 bases left between them. Per germline, CDR1 LNHDA and CDR2 SQIVND (reference sequence). CDR3 length equals 13 residues. This chain's CDR3 is CASSQTGANVLTF. CDR3 sequence (DNA): TGTGCCAGTAGCCAAACTGGGGCCAACGTCCTGACTTTC. The whole variable domain, remainder taken from reference TRBV19 and TRBJ2-6, is DGGITQSPKYLFRKEGQNVTLSCEQNLNHDAMYWYRQDPGQGLRLIYYSQIVNDFQKGDIAEGYSVSREKKESFPLTVTSAQKNPTAFYLCASSQTGANVLTFGAGSRLTVL.